The 22 T cell receptor beta chains listed next were all sequenced from one sample in a study of T-cell memory formation after mild COVID-19. TCRdb reprocessed the 5' RACE reads with MiXCR, giving one entry per CDR3 protein. The sample holds about 130,000 distinct CDR3 sequences, roughly 15% seen once. The sequenced sample was PBMCs or a T cell subset sorted from them (not recorded which). The receptors stem from an adult woman who had mild COVID-19 (a few samples of this study predate the infection). Cell type and time point are not known.

The gene calls are TRBV27 and TRBJ2-7; D is uncertain. Germline V gives CDR1 MNHEY, CDR2 SMNVEV (reference sequence). This CDR3 is 13 amino acids long. Trimming shortened V by 5 bases and J by 4 bases, and 12 bases separated the two germline ends. As DNA, the CDR3 is TGTGCCAGCAGTCCGACGCCGCCGTACGAGCAGTACTTC. Its protein is CASSPTPPYEQYF.

The chain recombines TRBV25-1 with TRBJ1-5; D gene uncertain. Germline CDR1 reads MGHDK; CDR2 reads SYGVNS. This CDR3 region has 17 residues. V shed 4 bases and J shed 0 bases, with 16 bases lying between them. The CDR3 region has the DNA TGTGCCAGCAGTGCCGGTGCAGAGAACCATAGCAATCAGCCCCAGCATTTT. Translating it yields CASSAGAENHSNQPQHF.

The chain has TRBV2 and TRBJ2-7, with TRBD2 identical over 11 bases. Germline values: CDR1 SNHLY, CDR2 FYNNEI. The V segment lost 4 bases and the J segment 2 bases; nucleotides outside the gene matches: 1. The CDR3 consists of 14 residues. This CDR3 reads CASSVLAGAYEQYF. Here the CDR3 DNA reads TGTGCCAGCAGTGTACTAGCGGGGGCCTACGAGCAGTACTTC.

The chain recombines TRBV5-4 with TRBJ2-6; 8 bases map to TRBD1. The CDR3 loop spans 17 amino acids. J was trimmed by 2 bases and V by 4 bases; bases with no gene match: 8. Germline-derived CDR1 and CDR2 are SGHNT and YYREEE (reference sequence). The CDR3 spells CASSPGTGNTGANVLTF. CDR3 nucleotide sequence: TGTGCCAGCAGCCCCGGGACAGGCAACACTGGGGCCAACGTCCTGACTTTC.

This clonotype has a handful of counts. The chain is built from TRBV7-6 and TRBJ2-7; 11 bases agree with TRBD2. Germline trimming cut 5 bases from V and 5 bases from J; bases unmatched to any gene: 5. Germline loops: CDR1 SGHVS, CDR2 FNYEAQ. The CDR3 has 14 amino acids. The CDR3 region has the DNA TGTGCCAGCAGCCGTAGCGGGGGGGCGGACGAGCAGTACTTC. Protein: CASSRSGGADEQYF.

This clonotype turned up a few times. This chain uses TRBV12-3 or TRBV12-4 with TRBJ2-2; unclear D gene. V shed 1 base and J shed 5 bases, with 8 bases lying between them. The length of the CDR3 is 14 residues. In nucleotides, the CDR3 is TGTGCCAGCAGTTTAGACCCAGCAACCGGGGAGCTGTTTTTT. This codes for CASSLDPATGELFF.

Worth noting for this clonotype: Sequence at one end of the junction differs from germline and may be a read error. V usage is TRBV14 and J usage is TRBJ2-1; D may be TRBD1 or TRBD2 (7 bases each). This CDR3 has 19 residues. Germline V CDR1 and CDR2: SGHDN, FVKESK. The CDR3, as DNA: TGTGCAAGCAGCACCTTTTCAGGGGGGGTCCCCACCGTATACAATGAGCAGTTCTTC. Translated, it gives CASSTFSGGVPTVYNEQFF.

This clonotype showed up just a few times. The V call is TRBV9, the J call TRBJ2-7, with D tentatively TRBD2 (5 bases). The CDR3 runs to 15 residues. The V and J ends lost 4 bases and 2 bases respectively, with 16 bases between them. CDR1 is SGDLS and CDR2 is YYNGEE in the germline V gene. This CDR3 reads CASSPQGGRTYEQYF. CDR3 coding DNA: TGTGCCAGCAGCCCGCAAGGAGGCAGAACCTACGAGCAGTACTTC.

The chain joins TRBV7-2 to TRBJ1-1; 8 positions match TRBD1. The CDR3 runs 14 residues. Germline V gene sequence: CDR1 SGHTA, CDR2 FQGNSA. The J segment lost 0 bases and the V segment lost 7 bases, leaving 4 bases of the junction unmatched. DNA of the CDR3: TGTGCCAGCACCAAGGACAGGGTGAACACTGAAGCTTTCTTT. Protein product: CASTKDRVNTEAFF. Filled out from reference TRBV7-2 and TRBJ1-1, the complete variable domain reads GAGVSQSPSNKVTEKGKDVELRCDPISGHTALYWYRQSLGQGLEFLIYFQGNSAPDKSGLPSDRFSAERTGGSVSTLTIQRTQQEDSAVYLCASTKDRVNTEAFFGQGTRLTVV.

The chain joins TRBV24-1 to TRBJ2-1; D is possibly TRBD1 (5 bases). The CDR3 has 15 amino acids. Germline CDR1 is KGHDR and CDR2 is SFDVKD. V shed 6 bases and J shed 1 base, with 12 bases lying between them. This chain's CDR3 is CATSWGQGSYNEQFF. CDR3 nucleotide sequence: TGTGCCACCAGTTGGGGTCAGGGTTCCTACAATGAGCAGTTCTTC.

This clonotype appeared many times. The chain uses TRBV7-9 and TRBJ2-2, with no clear D. The CDR3 contains 12 residues. The germline V gene has CDR1 SEHNR and CDR2 FQNEAQ (reference sequence). With 0 bases removed from V and 6 bases from J, the gap between germline ends came to 2 bases. CDR3 nucleotide sequence: TGTGCCAGCAGCTTAGCGGCCGGGGAGCTGTTTTTT. Encoded protein: CASSLAAGELFF.

V gene TRBV12-3 or TRBV12-4 combines with J gene TRBJ2-1; perhaps TRBD2 as D (5 bases). CDR3 size: 15 residues. V gave up 2 bases and J gave up 7 bases, with 15 bases separating them. CDR3 sequence reads: CASSLRDPSWNEQFF. The DNA of the CDR3 is TGTGCCAGCAGTTTAAGGGATCCTAGCTGGAATGAGCAGTTCTTC.

This clonotype was counted a few times. V and J are TRBV7-6 and TRBJ1-4; maybe TRBD1 (6 bases). V lost 3 bases to trimming and J lost 3 bases, with 11 bases between them. The germline V gene encodes CDR1 SGHVS and CDR2 FNYEAQ. CDR3 length: 15 residues. CDR3 DNA sequence: TGTGCCAGCAGCTTCTTGGGGGCTCCTAATGAAAAACTGTTTTTT. Its translation is CASSFLGAPNEKLFF.

The rearrangement links TRBV6-2 or TRBV6-3 to TRBJ2-7; possible D gene TRBD2, 5 bases. This CDR3 spans 13 amino acids. V was trimmed by 4 bases and J by 2 bases, leaving 9 bases between them. Germline V CDR1 and CDR2: MNHEY, SVGEGT. The CDR3 here is CASSWSGTYEQYF. For the CDR3, the DNA is TGTGCCAGCAGTTGGTCGGGGACCTACGAGCAGTACTTC.

V is TRBV11-2 and J is TRBJ2-7, with TRBD2 identical over 13 bases. The ends lost 2 bases at V and 1 base at J; junction bases unmatched: 5. CDR1 is SGHAT and CDR2 is FQNNGV in the germline V gene. CDR3 length equals 17 residues. In DNA, the CDR3 is TGTGCCAGCAGCTTACAACTAGCGGGGGGGAGGTCCTACGAGCAGTACTTC. Translating it yields CASSLQLAGGRSYEQYF.

This clonotype occurred many times. The chain is built from TRBV4-3 and TRBJ1-5, with D perhaps matching TRBD1 (6 bases). V was pared by 0 bases and J by 4 bases, with 10 bases between. The CDR3 has 15 residues. CDR1 and CDR2 (germline): LGHNA, YSLEER. This CDR3 is CASSQDPQGNQPQHF. CDR3 bases: TGCGCCAGCAGCCAAGATCCACAGGGAAATCAGCCCCAGCATTTT.

The V and J genes are TRBV20-1 and TRBJ1-5, with D uncertain. The germline gives CDR1 DFQATT, CDR2 SNEGSKA (reference sequence). The V and J ends lost 0 bases and 0 bases respectively, with 6 bases between them. The CDR3 loop spans 14 amino acids. This CDR3 is CSARDGDSNQPQHF. CDR3 DNA sequence: TGCAGTGCTAGAGATGGTGATAGCAATCAGCCCCAGCATTTT.

The V gene is TRBV7-9, the J gene TRBJ1-6; D may be TRBD1 (6 bases). Trimming shortened V by 4 bases and J by 10 bases, and 14 bases separated the two germline ends. CDR3 length: 14 residues. The germline V gene has CDR1 SEHNR and CDR2 FQNEAQ (reference sequence). CDR3 protein: CASSSQGLQSPLHF. The CDR3, as DNA: TGTGCCAGCAGCTCACAGGGTTTACAGTCACCCCTCCACTTT.

This chain connects TRBV20-1 to TRBJ2-7; 10 positions match TRBD1. With V trimmed by 0 bases and J by 0 bases, 5 bases remained unmatched. CDR3 length: 16 residues. Germline CDR1 is DFQATT and CDR2 is SNEGSKA (reference sequence). The CDR3 protein is CSARDPGQGSSYEQYF. The CDR3, as DNA: TGCAGTGCTAGAGACCCGGGACAGGGGAGCTCCTACGAGCAGTACTTC.

The rearrangement uses TRBV18 and TRBJ2-6, with no clear D. CDR1 is KGHSH, CDR2 LQKENI, per germline. The CDR3 contains 16 residues. Trimming took 0 bases from V and 4 from J, leaving 10 bases between them. CDR3 sequence: CASSPPYLSGANVLTF. Here the CDR3 DNA reads TGTGCCAGCTCACCACCTTACCTGTCCGGGGCCAACGTCCTGACTTTC.

In its sample, this clonotype was seen a few times. This sequence joins TRBV24-1 and TRBJ2-2; 7 bases align to TRBD1. Germline CDR1 KGHDR, CDR2 SFDVKD. Trimming took 4 bases from V and 7 from J; bases not matched to a gene: 8. This CDR3 spans 15 amino acids. Here the CDR3 reads CATSETGRFIGELFF. The CDR3 bases are TGTGCCACCAGTGAGACAGGGCGATTTATCGGGGAGCTGTTTTTT.

This clonotype has only a few counts. This chain uses TRBV20-1 with TRBJ2-1; D might be TRBD2 (5 bases). The germline CDR1 and CDR2 sequences are DFQATT and SNEGSKA (reference sequence). V was shortened by 3 bases and J by 4 bases, with 16 bases between the two germline ends. The CDR3 runs 15 residues. Here the CDR3 DNA reads TGCAGTGCTAGGAAGCCGGGGTTGTCTTACAATGAGCAGTTCTTC. Translating it yields CSARKPGLSYNEQFF.